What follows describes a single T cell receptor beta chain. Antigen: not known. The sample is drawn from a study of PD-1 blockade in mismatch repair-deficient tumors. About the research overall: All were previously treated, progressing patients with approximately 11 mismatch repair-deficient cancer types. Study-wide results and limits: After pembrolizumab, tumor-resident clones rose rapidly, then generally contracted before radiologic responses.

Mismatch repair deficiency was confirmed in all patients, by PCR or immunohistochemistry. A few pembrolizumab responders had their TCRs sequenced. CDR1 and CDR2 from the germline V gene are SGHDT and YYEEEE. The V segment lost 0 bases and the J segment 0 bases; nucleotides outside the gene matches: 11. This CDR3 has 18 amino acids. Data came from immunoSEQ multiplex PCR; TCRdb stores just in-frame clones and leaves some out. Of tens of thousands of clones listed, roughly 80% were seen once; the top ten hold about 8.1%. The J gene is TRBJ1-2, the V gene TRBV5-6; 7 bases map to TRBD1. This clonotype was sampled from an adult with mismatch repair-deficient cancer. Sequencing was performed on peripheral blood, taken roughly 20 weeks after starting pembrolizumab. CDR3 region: CASSLGGTGTAANYGYTF. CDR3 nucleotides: TGTGCCAGCAGCTTGGGGGGGACCGGGACAGCTGCTAACTATGGCTACACCTTC.